The text below deals with one T cell receptor (beta chain). The antigen is not known. TCRdb keeps only in-frame clones here, not all; method: immunoSEQ multiplex PCR. Of about 130,000 clones listed, 84% are singletons. The data stem from a study of T cell responses to AZD1222 COVID-19 vaccine. Overall study findings and caveats: Seropositive at baseline were only 5 or 6 AZD1222 recipients.

Sequences were derived from peripheral blood, sampled on day 0 of AZD1222 vaccination. This receptor was obtained from an adult in good health.

This CDR3 is CASSPGLASDTQYF. CDR3 in DNA: TGTGCCAGCAGCCCGGGACTAGCATCCGATACGCAGTATTTT. The rearrangement links TRBV5-6 to TRBJ2-3, with 9 bases matching TRBD2. The germline V gene has CDR1 SGHDT and CDR2 YYEEEE. This CDR3 contains 14 residues. The V and J ends lost 4 bases and 6 bases, in that order; junction bases with no gene match: 6.